What follows are 22 T cell receptor beta chains derived from one specimen sequenced in a study of blood T cell repertoires in COVID-19. Measured with immunoSEQ multiplex PCR; TCRdb has only the in-frame clones, and not every one. The table includes 30,000 to 45,000 clones, 88% detected once. Material: peripheral blood. The receptors here all came from a man aged 60-69 years with active COVID-19.

This clone has a single count. This chain links TRBV6-2 or TRBV6-3 with TRBJ1-2, with 7 bases fitting TRBD1. The CDR3 has 15 amino acids. In germline, CDR1 is MNHEY, CDR2 SVGEGT. V shed 4 bases, J shed 6 bases, and the junction held 11 bases outside the gene matches. The CDR3 loop is CASSSRQGQIDGYTF. The CDR3, as DNA: TGTGCCAGCAGTTCCCGACAGGGACAAATTGATGGCTACACCTTC.

This clone was seen once. The chain has TRBV10-3 and TRBJ2-5; 7 bases are a match to TRBD1. The V gene's germline CDR1 is ENHRY and CDR2 SYGVKD. V was clipped by 0 bases and J by 2 bases; unmatched bases: 6. The CDR3 is 16 amino acids. For the CDR3, the DNA is TGTGCCATCAGTGAGTCGAGGGGCAGGGGGCAAGAGACCCAGTACTTC. Translated, it gives CAISESRGRGQETQYF.

As to this clone: The same CDR3 is also encoded by other DNA sequences in this sample. The CDR3 is CASSYSEDNQPQHF. CDR3 bases: TGTGCCAGCAGTTACTCGGAGGACAATCAGCCCCAGCATTTT. The chain recombines TRBV6-6 with TRBJ1-5; no definite D call. The CDR3 has 14 residues. Germline V gene data show CDR1 as MNHNY and CDR2 as SVGAGI (reference sequence). V was trimmed by 0 bases and J by 3 bases, leaving 6 bases between them.

V and J are TRBV6-2 or TRBV6-3 and TRBJ2-2; TRBD2 is a possible D gene (5 bases). V shed 6 bases and J shed 5 bases, with 13 bases lying between them. Per the germline V gene, CDR1 is MNHEY and CDR2 is SVGEGT. The CDR3 sequence is 14 residues long. CDR3 in DNA: TGTGCCAGCAGCCCTATACTAGATACCGGGGAGCTGTTTTTT. Amino acids: CASSPILDTGELFF.

This chain links TRBV3-1 (or the pseudogene TRBV3-2) with TRBJ2-1; TRBD2 matches at 10 bases. Germline loops: CDR1 LGHDT, CDR2 YNNKEL (reference sequence). V trimming: 4 bases; J trimming: 5 bases; junction bases outside the gene matches: 8. The CDR3 has 16 amino acids. The CDR3 DNA reads as TGTGCCAGCAGCCCCCTGGGACTAGCGCTCCACAATGAGCAGTTCTTC. Encoded protein: CASSPLGLALHNEQFF.

The rearrangement joins TRBV5-1 to TRBJ2-1, with D perhaps TRBD2 (5 bases). Trimming stripped 0 bases from V and 7 bases from J, with 20 bases between. There are 17 residues in the CDR3. The germline CDR1 and CDR2 sequences are SGHRS and YFSETQ. CDR3 sequence reads: CASSLGVLDLRSNEQFF. The CDR3 coding sequence is TGCGCCAGCAGCTTGGGGGTACTAGATTTGCGCTCAAATGAGCAGTTCTTC.

V usage is TRBV14 and J usage is TRBJ2-5; 8 bases fit TRBD2. Trimming removed 0 bases from V and 5 bases from J; junction bases left unmatched: 5. The CDR3 totals 15 residues. CDR1 and CDR2 from the germline V gene are SGHDN and FVKESK. The CDR3 region is CASSQDGRAGETQYF. In DNA form, the CDR3 reads TGTGCCAGCAGCCAAGACGGGAGGGCGGGGGAGACCCAGTACTTC. The entire variable domain, with the rest obtained from reference TRBV14 and TRBJ2-5, is as follows: EAGVTQFPSHSVIEKGQTVTLRCDPISGHDNLYWYRRVMGKEIKFLLHFVKESKQDESGMPNNRFLAERTGGTYSTLKVQPAELEDSGVYFCASSQDGRAGETQYFGPGTRLLVL.

V usage is TRBV9 and J usage is TRBJ1-5; D call uncertain. The germline V gene encodes CDR1 SGDLS and CDR2 YYNGEE. Trimming left V 0 bases short and J 4 bases short, with 11 bases between. This CDR3 is built from 15 residues. CDR3 coding DNA: TGTGCCAGCAGCGTAGGTTTCCAGGCGAATCAGCCCCAGCATTTT. It is translated as CASSVGFQANQPQHF.

V gene TRBV27 combines with J gene TRBJ2-7, with D possibly matching TRBD1 (5 bases). Germline V gene lookup returns CDR1 MNHEY and CDR2 SMNVEV (reference sequence). The CDR3 has 14 amino acids. V lost 4 bases, J lost 7 bases, and 17 bases lay in between. CDR3 residues: CASSWGLPAREQYF. DNA of the CDR3: TGTGCCAGCAGTTGGGGCTTACCGGCACGGGAGCAGTACTTC.

The chain links TRBV6-2 or TRBV6-3 to TRBJ1-1, with a weak D call TRBD1 (6 bases). This CDR3 contains 11 residues. Germline lookup yields CDR1 MNHEY and CDR2 SVGEGT. The V gene lost 6 bases and the J gene lost 6 bases, with 8 bases spanning the gap. The CDR3 sequence: CASSRQAEAFF. The CDR3 DNA sequence: TGTGCCAGCAGCCGACAGGCTGAAGCTTTCTTT.

This chain connects TRBV7-3 to TRBJ2-3; the D is unclear. V was cut by 5 bases and J by 3 bases, with 12 bases left in between. Germline V gives CDR1 SGHTA, CDR2 FQGTGA. CDR3 length: 14 amino acids. CDR3 nucleotide sequence: TGTGCCAGCAGCCTAGGCTCTACTACAGATACGCAGTATTTT. Translation gives CASSLGSTTDTQYF.

The chain couples TRBV3-1 (or the pseudogene TRBV3-2) to TRBJ1-5; D is ambiguous. CDR3 length: 13 residues. Trimming removed 0 bases from V and 4 bases from J, with 4 bases in between. The germline V gene encodes CDR1 LGHDT and CDR2 YNNKEL (reference sequence). CDR3 sequence: CASSQDTNQPQHF. The CDR3 DNA reads as TGTGCCAGCAGCCAAGACACAAATCAGCCCCAGCATTTT.

The rearrangement links TRBV6-5 to TRBJ2-7; 11 bases agree with TRBD1. The CDR3 is made up of 14 amino acids. The V segment lost 4 bases and the J segment 7 bases; nucleotides outside the gene matches: 6. The germline V gene encodes CDR1 MNHEY and CDR2 SVGAGI. CDR3 sequence: CASSSWTGGWEQYF. In DNA form, the CDR3 reads TGTGCCAGCAGTTCCTGGACAGGGGGCTGGGAGCAGTACTTC.

This clone was seen only once. The genes are TRBV28 and TRBJ2-7; 7 bases are a match to TRBD2. CDR3 length: 15 amino acids. Germline loops: CDR1 MDHEN, CDR2 SYDVKM. V shed 7 bases and J 4 bases; nucleotides not matched to a gene: 13. CDR3 in amino acids: CASTPLGGLVYEQYF. CDR3 sequence (DNA): TGTGCCAGCACCCCTCTAGGAGGACTAGTGTACGAGCAGTACTTC.

The gene calls are TRBV25-1 and TRBJ2-7; the match to TRBD1 covers 9 bases. The germline V gene encodes CDR1 MGHDK and CDR2 SYGVNS. CDR3 length: 16 residues. V lost 3 bases to trimming and J lost 0 bases; unmatched junction nucleotides: 6. The CDR3 reads CASSDPGQGLSYEQYF. In nucleotides, the CDR3 is TGTGCCAGCAGTGACCCCGGACAGGGGCTCTCCTACGAGCAGTACTTC.

The rearrangement joins TRBV11-1 to TRBJ2-1, with D unresolved. Between the trimmed V and J ends, which lost 2 bases and 9 bases, there was a span of 14 bases. The CDR3 sequence is 14 residues long. Germline-derived CDR1 and CDR2 are SGHAT and FQDESV (reference sequence). As DNA, the CDR3 is TGTGCCAGCAGCTTAATTAACGCCCGCGGTGAGCAGTTCTTC. The encoded protein is CASSLINARGEQFF.

This chain connects TRBV7-3 to TRBJ1-1, with TRBD1 identical over 8 bases. The germline gives CDR1 SGHTA, CDR2 FQGTGA. CDR3 length equals 14 residues. The V gene end was trimmed by 2 bases and the J gene end by 4 bases; junction bases not matched to a gene: 3. CDR3 sequence: CASSLAGGPTEAFF. The CDR3 DNA reads as TGTGCCAGCAGCTTAGCAGGGGGCCCCACTGAAGCTTTCTTT.

The rearrangement joins TRBV4-1 to TRBJ2-3, with D unclear. The V gene lost 1 base and the J gene lost 1 base, with 9 bases spanning the gap. CDR1 and CDR2 from the germline V gene are MGHRA and YSYEKL. The CDR3 is made up of 15 amino acids. As DNA, the CDR3 is TGCGCCAGCAGCCAAGTAAACCCGGGCACAGATACGCAGTATTTT. Encoded protein: CASSQVNPGTDTQYF.

Worth noting for this clone: A junction boundary mismatches the germline segment, possibly from a read error. This chain joins TRBV7-2 and TRBJ2-7, with TRBD2 matching over 14 bases. Germline V gene sequence: CDR1 SGHTA, CDR2 FQGNSA. The CDR3 runs to 15 residues. This CDR3 is CASSLAGTSGRTPTF. The CDR3 DNA reads TGTGCCAGCAGCTTAGCCGGGACTAGCGGGAGAACCCCTACTTTC.

This clone has a single count. V is TRBV5-6 and J is TRBJ2-5, with 7 bases fitting TRBD2. The germline V gene encodes CDR1 SGHDT and CDR2 YYEEEE. The CDR3 has 13 amino acids. The V gene end was trimmed by 4 bases and the J gene end by 5 bases; junction bases not matched to a gene: 5. As DNA, the CDR3 is TGTGCCAGCAGCCTGCCCGGGAGGGAGACCCAGTACTTC. Translating gives CASSLPGRETQYF.

The genes are TRBV29-1 and TRBJ1-4, with 9 bases identical to TRBD1. V shed 7 bases and J 8 bases; nucleotides not matched to a gene: 2. The V gene's germline CDR1 is SQVTM and CDR2 ANQGSEA. CDR3 size: 11 residues. CDR3 DNA: TGCAGCGCGGGACAGGGAGAAAAACTGTTTTTT. Translating it yields CSAGQGEKLFF.

This sequence joins TRBV10-3 and TRBJ2-2; a weak D match, TRBD2 (6 bases). V gave up 0 bases and J gave up 6 bases, with 14 bases separating them. Per the germline V gene, CDR1 is ENHRY and CDR2 is SYGVKD. The CDR3 is 16 residues long. DNA of the CDR3: TGTGCCATCAGTGAGTCTGGCGGGATATCTTCCGGGGAGCTGTTTTTT. Amino acid sequence: CAISESGGISSGELFF.